This T cell receptor beta chain appears in the sequencing data of a study of metastatic and nonmetastatic thyroid tumors. About the research overall: Peripheral blood and tumor or nodule samples from malignant and benign thyroid patients were compared. Study-level results: Significantly greater TCR beta diversity was reportedly found in malignant thyroid tumors than in benign nodules (in blood and tumor).

TCRdb recomputed clones from the PCR reads via MiXCR. This sample carries about 30,000 clones, roughly 4.2% of them seen once, and the ten largest clones take 21%. This clone came up many times. Antigen unknown. Germline V CDR1 and CDR2: SEHNR, FQNEAQ (reference sequence). J was trimmed by 7 bases and V by 4 bases; bases with no gene match: 4. This CDR3 has 15 residues. The entire patient cohort was treatment-naive prior to thyroid surgery. The chain joins TRBV7-9 to TRBJ2-4; 13 positions match TRBD2. The source is a female donor with papillary thyroid cancer or a benign thyroid nodule (not recorded which). Some clones in this sample may be carry-over from other donors' samples. What was sequenced was blood. The chain's CDR3 is CASSSPGLAGNIQYF. DNA of the CDR3: TGTGCCAGCAGCTCCCCGGGACTAGCGGGGAACATTCAGTACTTC.